Below, one T cell receptor beta chain is given with its context. What it binds is not known. This record belongs to a study of cytomegalovirus exposure and HLA in healthy donors. V was trimmed by 6 bases and J by 5 bases, leaving 16 bases between them. The V gene's germline CDR1 is SNHLY and CDR2 FYNNEI. CDR3 length: 14 amino acids. PCR amplification relied on 60 Vbeta primers (plus 13 Jbeta primers). Using immunoSEQ multiplex PCR, the repertoire was profiled, and TCRdb retains in-frame clones only, with some absent. The profile shows about 130,000 clones, roughly 71% of them singletons. The study's findings and limits: Across donors, most TCRs were seen rarely, yet some public ones were widespread. 150 or so TCR beta chains were listed as cytomegalovirus-associated.

The clonotype comes from a woman aged 45-65 years in good health and CMV-seropositive. The V gene is TRBV2, the J gene TRBJ1-1, with D maybe TRBD1 (6 bases). Sample: PBMCs. The CDR3 DNA sequence: TGTGCCAGCAGGCGGGGGATGGGGGCGACTGAAGCTTTCTTT. Translation: CASRRGMGATEAFF.